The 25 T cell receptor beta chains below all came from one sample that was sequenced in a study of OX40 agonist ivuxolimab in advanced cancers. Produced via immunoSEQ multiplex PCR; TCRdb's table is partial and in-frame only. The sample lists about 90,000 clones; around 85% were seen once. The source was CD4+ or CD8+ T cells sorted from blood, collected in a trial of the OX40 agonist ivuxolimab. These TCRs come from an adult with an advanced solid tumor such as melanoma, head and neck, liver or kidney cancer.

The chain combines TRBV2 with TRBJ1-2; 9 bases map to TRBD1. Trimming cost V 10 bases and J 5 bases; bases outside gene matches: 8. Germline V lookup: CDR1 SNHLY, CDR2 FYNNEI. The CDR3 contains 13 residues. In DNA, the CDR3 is TGTGCCACGGGGACAGGGCTGGGGTATGGCTACACCTTC. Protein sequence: CATGTGLGYGYTF.

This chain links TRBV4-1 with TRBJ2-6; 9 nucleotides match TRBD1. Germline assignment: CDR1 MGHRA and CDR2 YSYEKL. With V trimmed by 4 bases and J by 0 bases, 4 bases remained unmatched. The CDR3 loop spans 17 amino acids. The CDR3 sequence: CASSRDRVSSGANVLTF. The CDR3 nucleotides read TGCGCCAGCAGCCGGGACAGGGTCTCCTCTGGGGCCAACGTCCTGACTTTC.

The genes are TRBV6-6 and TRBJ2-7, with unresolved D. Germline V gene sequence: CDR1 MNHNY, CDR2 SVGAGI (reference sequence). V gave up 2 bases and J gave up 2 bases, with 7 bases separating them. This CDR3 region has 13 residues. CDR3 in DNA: TGTGCCAGCAGTTACACCTCAGCCTACGAGCAGTACTTC. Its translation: CASSYTSAYEQYF.

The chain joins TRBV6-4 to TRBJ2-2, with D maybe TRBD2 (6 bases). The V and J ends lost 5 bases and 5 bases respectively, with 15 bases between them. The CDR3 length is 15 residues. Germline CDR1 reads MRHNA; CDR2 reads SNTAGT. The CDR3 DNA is TGTGCCAGCAGTCTTACGCGGGGTGAGACCGGGGAGCTGTTTTTT. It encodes CASSLTRGETGELFF.

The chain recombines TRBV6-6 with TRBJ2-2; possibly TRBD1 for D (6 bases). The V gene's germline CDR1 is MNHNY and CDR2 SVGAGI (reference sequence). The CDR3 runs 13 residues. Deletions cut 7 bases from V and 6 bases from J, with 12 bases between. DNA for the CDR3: TGTGCCAGCACAGTAGAGGGGGCCGGGGAGCTGTTTTTT. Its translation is CASTVEGAGELFF.

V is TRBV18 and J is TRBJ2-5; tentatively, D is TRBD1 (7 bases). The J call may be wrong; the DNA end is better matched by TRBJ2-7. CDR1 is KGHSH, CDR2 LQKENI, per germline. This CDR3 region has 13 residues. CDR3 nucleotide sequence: TGTGCCAGCTCGGGGGGACAGCCCTACGAGCAGTACTTC. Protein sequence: CASSGGQPYEQYF.

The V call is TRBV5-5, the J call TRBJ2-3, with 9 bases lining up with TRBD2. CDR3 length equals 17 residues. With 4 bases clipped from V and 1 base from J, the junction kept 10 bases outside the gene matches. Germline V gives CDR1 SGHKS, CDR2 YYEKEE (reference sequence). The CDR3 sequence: CASSPRGGAFGTDTQYF. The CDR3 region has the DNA TGTGCCAGCAGCCCGCGGGGGGGAGCGTTCGGCACAGATACGCAGTATTTT.

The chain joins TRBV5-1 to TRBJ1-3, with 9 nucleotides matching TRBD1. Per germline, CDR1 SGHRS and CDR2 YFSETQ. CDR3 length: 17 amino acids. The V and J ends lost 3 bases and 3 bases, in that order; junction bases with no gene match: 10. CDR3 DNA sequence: TGCGCCAGCAGCTCCGTTCTCGGACAGGGGAGTGGAAACACCATATATTTT. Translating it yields CASSSVLGQGSGNTIYF.

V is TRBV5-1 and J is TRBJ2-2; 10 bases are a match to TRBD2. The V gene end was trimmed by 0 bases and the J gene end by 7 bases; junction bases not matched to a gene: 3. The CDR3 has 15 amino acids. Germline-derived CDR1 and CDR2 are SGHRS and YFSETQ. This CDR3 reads CASSLDGTSDGELFF. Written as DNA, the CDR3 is TGCGCCAGCAGCTTGGATGGGACTAGCGACGGGGAGCTGTTTTTT.

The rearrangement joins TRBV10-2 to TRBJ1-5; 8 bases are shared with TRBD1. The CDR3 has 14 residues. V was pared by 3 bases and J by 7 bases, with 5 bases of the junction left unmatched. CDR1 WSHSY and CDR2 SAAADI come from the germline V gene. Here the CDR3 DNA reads TGCGCCAGCAGTGACAGGACAGGGTTGCAGCCCCAGCATTTT. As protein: CASSDRTGLQPQHF.

The CDR3 protein is CASSPQGGNTGELFF. The CDR3 DNA is TGTGCCAGCAGTCCTCAGGGGGGGAACACCGGGGAGCTGTTTTTT. The rearrangement links TRBV11-3 to TRBJ2-2, with D possibly TRBD1 on 7 matching bases. CDR1 is SGHNT and CDR2 is YENEEA in the germline V gene. The germline V and J ends were trimmed by 6 bases and 1 base, with 12 bases remaining between them. There are 15 residues in the CDR3.

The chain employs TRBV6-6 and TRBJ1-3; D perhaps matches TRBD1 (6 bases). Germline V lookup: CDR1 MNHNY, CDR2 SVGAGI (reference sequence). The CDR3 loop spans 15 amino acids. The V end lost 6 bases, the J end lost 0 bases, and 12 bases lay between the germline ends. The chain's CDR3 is CASSRGQSSGNTIYF. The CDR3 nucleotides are TGTGCCAGCAGCCGCGGACAGAGCTCTGGAAACACCATATATTTT.

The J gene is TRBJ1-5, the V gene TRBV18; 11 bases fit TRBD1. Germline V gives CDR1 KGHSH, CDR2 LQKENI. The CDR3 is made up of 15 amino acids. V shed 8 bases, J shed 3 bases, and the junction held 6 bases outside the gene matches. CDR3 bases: TGTGCCAGCAGGCGGACAGGGGGCCTCAATCAGCCCCAGCATTTT. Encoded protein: CASRRTGGLNQPQHF.

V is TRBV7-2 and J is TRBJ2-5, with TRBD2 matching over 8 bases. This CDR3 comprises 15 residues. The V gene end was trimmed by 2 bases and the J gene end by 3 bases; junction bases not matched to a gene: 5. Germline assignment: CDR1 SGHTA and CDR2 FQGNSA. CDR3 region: CASSLTGGRKETQYF. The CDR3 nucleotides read TGTGCCAGCAGCTTAACGGGGGGGCGAAAAGAGACCCAGTACTTC.

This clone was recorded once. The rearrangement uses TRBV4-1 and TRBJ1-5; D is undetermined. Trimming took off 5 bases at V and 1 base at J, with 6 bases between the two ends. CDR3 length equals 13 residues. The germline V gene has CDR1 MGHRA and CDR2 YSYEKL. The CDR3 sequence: CASSLDSNQPQHF. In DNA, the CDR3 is TGCGCCAGCAGCTTGGACAGCAATCAGCCCCAGCATTTT.

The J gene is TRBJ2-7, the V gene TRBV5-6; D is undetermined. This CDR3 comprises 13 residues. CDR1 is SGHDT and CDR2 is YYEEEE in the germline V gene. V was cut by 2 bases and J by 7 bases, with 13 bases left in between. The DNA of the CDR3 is TGTGCCAGCAGCTTAGGTGCCGTGGTAGAGCAGTACTTC. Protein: CASSLGAVVEQYF.

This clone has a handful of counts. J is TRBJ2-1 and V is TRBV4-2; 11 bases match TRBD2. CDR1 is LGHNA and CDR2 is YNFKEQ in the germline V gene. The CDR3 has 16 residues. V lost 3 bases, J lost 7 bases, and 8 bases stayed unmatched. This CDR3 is CASSHFLAGGRNEQFF. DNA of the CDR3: TGTGCCAGCAGCCACTTCTTAGCGGGAGGGCGTAATGAGCAGTTCTTC.

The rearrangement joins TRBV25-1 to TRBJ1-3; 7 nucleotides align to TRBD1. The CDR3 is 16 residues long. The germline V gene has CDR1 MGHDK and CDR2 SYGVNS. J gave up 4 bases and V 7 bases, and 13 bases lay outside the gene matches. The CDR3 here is CASTFEGAARGNTIYF. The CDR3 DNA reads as TGTGCCAGCACCTTTGAGGGGGCCGCGCGGGGAAACACCATATATTTT.

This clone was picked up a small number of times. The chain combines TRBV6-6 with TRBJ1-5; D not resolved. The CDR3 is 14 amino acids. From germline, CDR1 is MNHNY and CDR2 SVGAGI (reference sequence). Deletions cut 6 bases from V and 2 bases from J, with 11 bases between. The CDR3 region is CASSPVDGNQPQHF. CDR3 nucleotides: TGTGCCAGCAGCCCGGTAGACGGCAATCAGCCCCAGCATTTT.

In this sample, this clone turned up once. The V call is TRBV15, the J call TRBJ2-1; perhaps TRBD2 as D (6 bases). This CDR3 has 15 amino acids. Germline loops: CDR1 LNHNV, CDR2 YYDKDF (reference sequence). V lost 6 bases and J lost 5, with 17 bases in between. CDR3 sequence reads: CATSPETGEHNEQFF. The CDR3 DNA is TGTGCCACCAGTCCAGAGACGGGAGAACACAATGAGCAGTTCTTC.

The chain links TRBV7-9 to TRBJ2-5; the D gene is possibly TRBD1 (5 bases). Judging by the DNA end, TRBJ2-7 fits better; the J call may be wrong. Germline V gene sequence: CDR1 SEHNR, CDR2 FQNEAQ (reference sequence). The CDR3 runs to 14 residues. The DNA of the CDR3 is TGTGCCAGCAGCTTAGCAGGCAGGGTCTACGAGCAGTACTTC. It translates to CASSLAGRVYEQYF.

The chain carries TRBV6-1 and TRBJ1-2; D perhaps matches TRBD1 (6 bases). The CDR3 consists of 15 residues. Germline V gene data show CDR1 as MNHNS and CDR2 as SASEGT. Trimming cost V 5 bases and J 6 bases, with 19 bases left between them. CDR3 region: CASSFLLDRYDGYTF. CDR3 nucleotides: TGTGCCAGCAGTTTTCTCCTGGACAGATACGATGGCTACACCTTC.

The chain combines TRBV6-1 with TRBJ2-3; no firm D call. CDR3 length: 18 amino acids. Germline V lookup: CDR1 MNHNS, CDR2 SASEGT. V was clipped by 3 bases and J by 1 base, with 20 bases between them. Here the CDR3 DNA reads TGTGCCAGCAGTGACCCATCGGTGCGCACGATCCGCACAGATACGCAGTATTTT. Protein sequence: CASSDPSVRTIRTDTQYF.

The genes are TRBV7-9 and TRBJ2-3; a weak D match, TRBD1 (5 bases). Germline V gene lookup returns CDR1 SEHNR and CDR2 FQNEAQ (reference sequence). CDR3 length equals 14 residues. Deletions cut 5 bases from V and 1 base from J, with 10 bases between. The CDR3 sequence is CASSPATGTDTQYF. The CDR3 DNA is TGTGCCAGCAGCCCAGCGACAGGCACAGATACGCAGTATTTT.

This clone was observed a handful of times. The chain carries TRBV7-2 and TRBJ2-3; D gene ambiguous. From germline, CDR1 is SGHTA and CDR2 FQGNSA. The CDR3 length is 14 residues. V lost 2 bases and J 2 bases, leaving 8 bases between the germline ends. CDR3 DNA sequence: TGTGCCAGCAGCTTACGACTGCTCACAGATACGCAGTATTTT. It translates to CASSLRLLTDTQYF.